Shown below are 2 T cell receptor beta chains from a single sample sequenced in a study of neurological immune-mediated disorders. Time point denoted: longitudinal time-point 1 (baseline). TCRdb reanalysed the 5' RACE reads using MiXCR and keeps one entry per CDR3 protein. The sample lists around 76,000 distinct CDR3 sequences, roughly 10% occurring once. Sequenced material: PBMCs. The receptors originated from a man aged 25-45 years in good health.

This clonotype was counted ten times or more. The chain carries TRBV20-1 and TRBJ2-7, with 9 positions matching TRBD1. The CDR3 extends over 16 amino acids. V shed 0 bases, J shed 3 bases, and the junction held 9 bases outside the gene matches. Germline values: CDR1 DFQATT, CDR2 SNEGSKA (reference sequence). The CDR3 protein is CSARDSRGQGNYEQYF. CDR3 DNA sequence: TGCAGTGCTAGAGATAGTAGGGGACAGGGTAACTACGAGCAGTACTTC.

In this sample, this clonotype turned up many times. The CDR3 here is CASSSPDRDHGYTF. CDR3 nucleotide sequence: TGTGCCAGCAGCTCCCCGGACAGGGACCATGGCTACACCTTC. The rearrangement uses TRBV9 and TRBJ1-2; TRBD1 agrees at 8 bases. CDR1 and CDR2 (germline): SGDLS, YYNGEE. The CDR3 is 14 amino acids. Trimming cost V 4 bases and J 6 bases; bases outside gene matches: 8.